What follows are 25 T cell receptor beta chains derived from one specimen sequenced in a study of blood T cell repertoires in COVID-19. Produced via immunoSEQ multiplex PCR; TCRdb's table is partial and in-frame only. Here the sample spans 60,000 or so clones, about nine tenths being singletons. Sequenced material: peripheral blood. These receptors were collected from a human donor with acute or convalescent COVID-19. The donor label of this sample is uncertain.

This clone was counted a single time. CDR3 residues: CASSRGISYNEQFF. CDR3 sequence (DNA): TGTGCCAGCAGCCGAGGTATCTCCTACAATGAGCAGTTCTTC. The rearrangement uses TRBV7-9 and TRBJ2-1; no clear D. The germline V gene encodes CDR1 SEHNR and CDR2 FQNEAQ (reference sequence). The CDR3 is 14 amino acids. Trimming shortened V by 5 bases and J by 0 bases, and 8 bases separated the two germline ends.

The chain joins TRBV12-5 to TRBJ2-7, with 7 bases aligning to TRBD1. The V gene's germline CDR1 is LGHNT and CDR2 FRNRAP. The CDR3 has 17 amino acids. Trimming at V came to 0 bases and at J to 0 bases, leaving 8 bases not matched to a gene. CDR3 nucleotide sequence: TGTGCTAGTGGTTTGGTACTAAGGGGGCCGAGCTCCTACGAGCAGTACGTC. Translating it yields CASGLVLRGPSSYEQYV.

Here the CDR3 reads CASSQEPGTGYNYGYTF. CDR3 bases: TGTGCCAGCAGCCAAGAACCCGGGACAGGATACAACTATGGCTACACCTTC. The chain uses TRBV28 and TRBJ1-2, with 8 bases fitting TRBD1. Trimming took 6 bases from V and 2 from J; bases not matched to a gene: 14. Germline lookup yields CDR1 MDHEN and CDR2 SYDVKM. CDR3 size: 17 residues.

V and J are TRBV28 and TRBJ1-4, with D hard to call. CDR1 is MDHEN, CDR2 SYDVKM, per germline. This CDR3 comprises 12 residues. The CDR3 DNA follows: TGTGCGACCGCGACGGGGAATGAAAAACTGTTTTTT. It is translated as CATATGNEKLFF.

The CDR3 nucleotides are TGTGCCAGCAGCTTGGGGGTAACGGGATACAATGAGCAGTTCTTC. It specifies CASSLGVTGYNEQFF. This rearrangement joins TRBV5-4 to TRBJ2-1; possible D gene TRBD2, 5 bases. Trimming stripped 0 bases from V and 4 bases from J, with 11 bases between. Germline V CDR1 and CDR2: SGHNT, YYREEE (reference sequence). The length of the CDR3 is 15 residues.

As for this clone: The junction does not match germline at one end; this may be a read error. The CDR3 loop is CANSQAGTPNSPLHF. DNA for the CDR3: TGCGCCAACAGCCAAGCTGGGACTCCGAATTCACCCCTCCACTTT. V and J are TRBV4-1 and TRBJ1-6, with a weak D call TRBD1 (5 bases). Germline CDR1 reads MGHRA; CDR2 reads YSYEKL. This CDR3 is 15 amino acids long.

CDR3 nucleotide sequence: TGTGCCAGTAGTCTGACTAGCGGGAGTAACACCGGGGAGCTGTTTTTT. Translation gives CASSLTSGSNTGELFF. The rearrangement uses TRBV19 and TRBJ2-2; 12 bases are shared with TRBD2. Trimming at V came to 5 bases and at J to 2 bases, leaving 3 bases not matched to a gene. The germline CDR1 and CDR2 sequences are LNHDA and SQIVND (reference sequence). CDR3 length: 16 amino acids.

The J gene is TRBJ1-6, the V gene TRBV10-3, with D hard to call. The germline V gene encodes CDR1 ENHRY and CDR2 SYGVKD. V lost 2 bases and J lost 9, with 11 bases in between. The CDR3 is 14 amino acids. The CDR3 spells CAISEEREGSPLHF. CDR3 DNA: TGTGCCATCAGTGAGGAAAGGGAGGGTTCACCCCTCCACTTT.

The chain uses TRBV5-8 and TRBJ2-7; D is possibly TRBD2 (6 bases). CDR3 length: 15 amino acids. The V gene lost 6 bases and the J gene lost 1 base, with 17 bases spanning the gap. Looked up from germline, CDR1 is SGHTS and CDR2 is YDEGEE. In DNA, the CDR3 is TGTGCCAGCATCAGGGAGGCTTCGAGGTCCTACGAGCAGTACTTC. Translating it yields CASIREASRSYEQYF.

This clone was seen a single time. The chain joins TRBV15 to TRBJ2-3, with a weak D call TRBD1 (6 bases). This CDR3 spans 18 amino acids. In germline, CDR1 is LNHNV, CDR2 YYDKDF (reference sequence). Between the trimmed V and J ends, which lost 5 bases and 0 bases, there was a span of 21 bases. CDR3 loop: CATSPLYPDSPSTDTQYF. For the CDR3, the DNA is TGTGCCACCAGCCCACTCTACCCGGACAGCCCTAGCACAGATACGCAGTATTTT.

The chain carries TRBV28 and TRBJ1-6; TRBD1 might be the D (6 bases). Germline V gene data show CDR1 as MDHEN and CDR2 as SYDVKM. The CDR3 covers 14 residues. V shed 3 bases and J shed 9 bases, with 12 bases lying between them. CDR3 DNA: TGTGCCAGCAGTTTGACAGGCCGGCGTTCACCCCTCCACTTT. Encoded protein: CASSLTGRRSPLHF.

The chain is built from TRBV19 and TRBJ1-1; D may be TRBD1 (5 bases). The germline V gene encodes CDR1 LNHDA and CDR2 SQIVND (reference sequence). The germline V and J ends were trimmed by 1 base and 5 bases, with 14 bases remaining between them. The CDR3 is 15 residues long. DNA of the CDR3: TGTGCCAGTAGTATAGCGGAGGGGTGGAGAACTGAAGCTTTCTTT. This codes for CASSIAEGWRTEAFF.

The V call is TRBV3-1 (or the pseudogene TRBV3-2), the J call TRBJ2-3; 14 bases are shared with TRBD2. The germline CDR1 and CDR2 sequences are LGHDT and YNNKEL (reference sequence). V lost 6 bases to trimming and J lost 5 bases; unmatched junction nucleotides: 1. The CDR3 is 14 residues long. The CDR3: CASRGTSGGDTQYF. The DNA of the CDR3 is TGTGCCAGCAGAGGGACTAGCGGGGGAGATACGCAGTATTTT.

The chain has TRBV15 and TRBJ2-2; 8 bases are shared with TRBD1. The length of the CDR3 is 17 residues. Germline CDR1 and CDR2: LNHNV and YYDKDF (reference sequence). The V gene end was trimmed by 1 base and the J gene end by 4 bases; junction bases not matched to a gene: 8. The CDR3 DNA reads TGTGCCACCAGCAGAGCATTCGGGACAGGACGCACCGGGGAGCTGTTTTTT. Protein product: CATSRAFGTGRTGELFF.

The gene calls are TRBV7-9 and TRBJ2-7; D may be TRBD1 (5 bases). The V end lost 4 bases, the J end lost 5 bases, and 18 bases lay between the germline ends. Germline V CDR1 and CDR2: SEHNR, FQNEAQ (reference sequence). The CDR3 has 15 residues. CDR3 DNA sequence: TGTGCCAGCAGCTCGGCGAAGGGGATGAGCCACGAGCAGTACTTC. Translating gives CASSSAKGMSHEQYF. Full variable domain (remainder filled in from reference TRBV7-9 and TRBJ2-7): DTGVSQNPRHKITKRGQNVTFRCDPISEHNRLYWYRQTLGQGPEFLTYFQNEAQLEKSRLLSDRFSAERPKGSFSTLEIQRTEQGDSAMYLCASSSAKGMSHEQYFGPGTRLTVT.

The J gene is TRBJ2-3, the V gene TRBV5-1; D is ambiguous. CDR3 length: 13 residues. Germline CDR1 reads SGHRS; CDR2 reads YFSETQ. The V end was cut by 3 bases, the J end by 0 bases, with 5 bases between. The CDR3 bases are TGCGCCAGCAGCTCTGGCAGCACAGATACGCAGTATTTT. It yields the protein CASSSGSTDTQYF.

This chain's CDR3 is CASSFAVSGVTGELFF. The CDR3 region has the DNA TGCGCCAGCAGCTTCGCGGTGTCGGGAGTTACCGGGGAGCTGTTTTTT. The rearrangement links TRBV5-1 to TRBJ2-2, with a weak D call TRBD2 (6 bases). Germline values: CDR1 SGHRS, CDR2 YFSETQ. Trimming removed 2 bases at V and 5 bases at J, with 16 bases between. The CDR3 consists of 16 residues. The full variable domain, with the rest looked up from reference TRBV5-1 and TRBJ2-2, is KAGVTQTPRYLIKTRGQQVTLSCSPISGHRSVSWYQQTPGQGLQFLFEYFSETQRNKGNFPGRFSGRQFSNSRSEMNVSTLELGDSALYLCASSFAVSGVTGELFFGEGSRLTVL.

The rearrangement uses TRBV30 and TRBJ2-1; possible D gene TRBD2, 6 bases. The CDR3 is 14 residues long. Germline assignment: CDR1 GTSNPN and CDR2 SVGIG (reference sequence). Trimming took off 3 bases at V and 4 bases at J, with 13 bases between the two ends. In DNA, the CDR3 is TGTGCCTGGAGCCGAGGGACTGATTACAATGAGCAGTTCTTC. This codes for CAWSRGTDYNEQFF.

Here the CDR3 DNA reads TGTGCCAGCAGCTTGCCGGGACAGGCCTATGGCTACACCTTC. Translating gives CASSLPGQAYGYTF. The V call is TRBV5-8, the J call TRBJ1-2; 8 bases fit TRBD1. Unmatched junction bases numbered 3, after V lost 1 base and J lost 4 bases. The CDR3 length is 14 residues. Germline V gives CDR1 SGHTS, CDR2 YDEGEE.

The J gene is TRBJ1-2, the V gene TRBV19, with 9 bases that match TRBD1. The CDR3 is made up of 16 amino acids. In germline, CDR1 is LNHDA, CDR2 SQIVND (reference sequence). V trimming: 5 bases; J trimming: 3 bases; junction bases outside the gene matches: 10. The CDR3 region has the DNA TGTGCCAGTAGTGACCACAGGGGGCTATCGGACTATGGCTACACCTTC. Its protein product is CASSDHRGLSDYGYTF.

V usage is TRBV4-1 and J usage is TRBJ1-2; 8 bases are a match to TRBD1. The length of the CDR3 is 15 residues. Germline lookup yields CDR1 MGHRA and CDR2 YSYEKL. Trimming took 0 bases from V and 5 from J; bases not matched to a gene: 5. The DNA of the CDR3 is TGCGCCAGCAGCCAAGAGGACAGGGTGGAGTATGGCTACACCTTC. As protein: CASSQEDRVEYGYTF.

The chain couples TRBV6-5 to TRBJ1-2; 9 bases agree with TRBD1. Germline V gene data show CDR1 as MNHEY and CDR2 as SVGAGI. The CDR3 covers 13 residues. Trimming at V came to 6 bases and at J to 8 bases, leaving 7 bases not matched to a gene. This CDR3 is CASRTGTGKGYTF. Written as DNA, the CDR3 is TGTGCCAGCAGGACCGGGACAGGGAAGGGCTACACCTTC.

This chain uses TRBV2 with TRBJ1-3; the match to TRBD1 covers 9 bases. V lost 8 bases, J lost 4 bases, and 6 bases stayed unmatched. This CDR3 has 14 amino acids. The germline gives CDR1 SNHLY, CDR2 FYNNEI. CDR3 in amino acids: CASSGTGSGNTIYF. The CDR3 nucleotides read TGTGCCAGCTCCGGGACAGGGAGCGGAAACACCATATATTTT.

This chain uses TRBV11-3 with TRBJ2-2; D possibly corresponds to TRBD1 (6 bases). Germline V gene data show CDR1 as SGHNT and CDR2 as YENEEA. The ends were cut back, 5 bases at V and 0 bases at J, with 25 bases in the middle. The CDR3 loop spans 20 amino acids. Here the CDR3 DNA reads TGTGCCAGCAGCGCATACCCCGGGACAAGCGAACCTGCGAACACCGGGGAGCTGTTTTTT. Protein: CASSAYPGTSEPANTGELFF.

The J gene is TRBJ2-7, the V gene TRBV19; 9 bases agree with TRBD1. The CDR3 loop spans 14 amino acids. J was trimmed by 4 bases and V by 8 bases; bases with no gene match: 9. The V gene's germline CDR1 is LNHDA and CDR2 SQIVND (reference sequence). The CDR3 coding sequence is TGTGCCAGTGGGGGACAGGACAGGGGATACGAGCAGTACTTC. This encodes CASGGQDRGYEQYF. The variable domain in full, with the rest retrieved from reference TRBV19 and TRBJ2-7, is DGGITQSPKYLFRKEGQNVTLSCEQNLNHDAMYWYRQDPGQGLRLIYYSQIVNDFQKGDIAEGYSVSREKKESFPLTVTSAQKNPTAFYLCASGGQDRGYEQYFGPGTRLTVT.